Below, 23 T cell receptor beta chains from the same sample are listed, as sequenced in a study of T cell responses to AZD1222 COVID-19 vaccine. Method: immunoSEQ multiplex PCR; TCRdb's copy keeps in-frame clones and lacks some. The table shows approximately 27,000 clones, with 89% occurring only once. The input for sequencing was peripheral blood, taken on day 0 of AZD1222 vaccination. The receptor source for this set is an adult in good health.

This sequence joins TRBV18 and TRBJ2-7; D call uncertain. This CDR3 comprises 14 residues. V lost 3 bases, J lost 6 bases, and 15 bases lay in between. Germline values: CDR1 KGHSH, CDR2 LQKENI. CDR3 region: CASSPGEVPIEQYF. CDR3 in DNA: TGTGCCAGCTCACCTGGGGAAGTCCCGATCGAGCAGTACTTC.

The chain combines TRBV29-1 with TRBJ2-1, with 7 bases that match TRBD1. V was clipped by 5 bases and J by 5 bases; unmatched bases: 9. This CDR3 has 14 amino acids. The germline gives CDR1 SQVTM, CDR2 ANQGSEA. CDR3: CSVSDRVWNNEQFF. In DNA, the CDR3 is TGCAGCGTTTCAGACAGGGTGTGGAACAATGAGCAGTTCTTC.

This rearrangement joins TRBV7-3 to TRBJ2-6; possibly TRBD2 for D (6 bases). The CDR3 consists of 17 residues. With 1 base removed from V and 0 bases from J, the gap between germline ends came to 10 bases. Germline CDR1 and CDR2: SGHTA and FQGTGA. The CDR3 region is CASSLRAGSSGANVLTF. For the CDR3, the DNA is TGTGCCAGCAGCTTAAGAGCGGGTAGCTCTGGGGCCAACGTCCTGACTTTC.

The chain recombines TRBV6-5 with TRBJ1-5, with a tentative D call TRBD1 (6 bases). There are 15 residues in the CDR3. Germline CDR1 reads MNHEY; CDR2 reads SVGAGI. Trimming took 0 bases from V and 4 from J, leaving 10 bases between them. The CDR3 reads CASSYSRGQNQPQHF. The CDR3 bases are TGTGCCAGCAGTTACTCGAGGGGACAAAATCAGCCCCAGCATTTT.

The chain is built from TRBV5-1 and TRBJ2-2; D uncertain. The CDR3 consists of 15 residues. The V end lost 0 bases, the J end lost 5 bases, and 11 bases lay between the germline ends. The germline V gene has CDR1 SGHRS and CDR2 YFSETQ. The CDR3 protein is CASSLAERVTGELFF. The CDR3 DNA reads TGCGCCAGCAGCTTGGCCGAAAGGGTAACCGGGGAGCTGTTTTTT.

In nucleotides, the CDR3 is TGTGCCAGCAGCCAAGGGCCAGGGGGCGCTTTCTATGGCTACACCTTC. Residues: CASSQGPGGAFYGYTF. This chain joins TRBV3-1 (or the pseudogene TRBV3-2) and TRBJ1-2; 8 bases agree with TRBD1. V shed 1 base and J 4 bases; nucleotides not matched to a gene: 8. This CDR3 region has 16 residues. CDR1 is LGHDT and CDR2 is YNNKEL in the germline V gene (reference sequence).

V is TRBV18 and J is TRBJ2-1; the D gene is possibly TRBD1 (5 bases). V lost 6 bases and J lost 4, with 10 bases in between. The CDR3 contains 13 residues. From germline, CDR1 is KGHSH and CDR2 LQKENI. This chain's CDR3 is CASSLDSYNEQFF. The CDR3 DNA reads as TGTGCCAGCTCTCTCGACAGTTACAATGAGCAGTTCTTC.

This clone has more than one count but fewer than ten. The chain joins TRBV28 to TRBJ1-2; weak D call: TRBD1 (5 bases). V was pared by 3 bases and J by 2 bases, with 10 bases between. The length of the CDR3 is 14 residues. CDR1 and CDR2 from the germline V gene are MDHEN and SYDVKM. This CDR3 is CASSFLTENYGYTF. The CDR3 DNA follows: TGTGCCAGCAGTTTCCTGACAGAGAACTATGGCTACACCTTC.

V gene TRBV3-1 (or the pseudogene TRBV3-2) combines with J gene TRBJ2-7; D is unresolved. V lost 4 bases, J lost 2 bases, and 6 bases lay in between. The V gene's germline CDR1 is LGHDT and CDR2 YNNKEL (reference sequence). This CDR3 is built from 12 residues. CDR3 nucleotides: TGTGCCAGCAGCCCTGCTACCTACGAGCAGTACTTC. The encoded protein is CASSPATYEQYF.

The CDR3 is CATSRDFGNTEAFF. In DNA, the CDR3 is TGTGCCACCAGCAGAGATTTCGGTAACACTGAAGCTTTCTTT. The gene calls are TRBV15 and TRBJ1-1, with D uncertain. Between the trimmed V and J ends, which lost 0 bases and 2 bases, there was a span of 7 bases. The CDR3 covers 14 residues. Germline loops: CDR1 LNHNV, CDR2 YYDKDF (reference sequence).

The genes are TRBV27 and TRBJ2-7, with 7 bases lining up with TRBD1. From germline, CDR1 is MNHEY and CDR2 SMNVEV (reference sequence). CDR3 length: 15 residues. The ends lost 4 bases at V and 2 bases at J; junction bases unmatched: 8. The CDR3 coding sequence is TGTGCCAGCAGTTCCCGGGACAGCTACCCCTACGAGCAGTACTTC. It yields the protein CASSSRDSYPYEQYF.

This sequence joins TRBV5-4 and TRBJ1-1, with D unclear. Trimming removed 0 bases at V and 5 bases at J, with 14 bases between. This CDR3 comprises 15 residues. The germline V gene has CDR1 SGHNT and CDR2 YYREEE (reference sequence). Written as DNA, the CDR3 is TGTGCCAGCAGCTTGGTTTCCAGGCCCCCGACTGAAGCTTTCTTT. This encodes CASSLVSRPPTEAFF.

The chain has TRBV5-6 and TRBJ1-2, with 7 bases identical to TRBD1. The J segment lost 4 bases and the V segment lost 4 bases, leaving 4 bases of the junction unmatched. The CDR3 length is 13 residues. Germline CDR1 reads SGHDT; CDR2 reads YYEEEE. The CDR3 nucleotides read TGTGCCAGCAGCGGGACAGAGATCTATGGCTACACCTTC. Translating gives CASSGTEIYGYTF.

The rearrangement uses TRBV2 and TRBJ2-1; 7 bases line up with TRBD2. The CDR3 is 17 residues long. Germline V lookup: CDR1 SNHLY, CDR2 FYNNEI. V lost 8 bases to trimming and J lost 0 bases; unmatched junction nucleotides: 13. The CDR3 loop reads CASGSEAGASSYNEQFF. DNA for the CDR3: TGTGCCAGCGGCTCGGAGGCGGGAGCGAGCTCCTACAATGAGCAGTTCTTC.

The V and J genes are TRBV28 and TRBJ2-2, with 7 bases matching TRBD1. After removal of 8 bases from V and 2 bases from J, the junction contained 5 bases not matched to a gene. CDR3 length: 14 residues. CDR1 is MDHEN and CDR2 is SYDVKM in the germline V gene. The CDR3 nucleotides read TGTGCCAGCCTTGGGGACAGAAACACCGGGGAGCTGTTTTTT. Its translation is CASLGDRNTGELFF.

This chain uses TRBV28 with TRBJ2-3; D is uncertain. The CDR3 is 15 residues long. Germline loops: CDR1 MDHEN, CDR2 SYDVKM. V was cut by 7 bases and J by 4 bases, with 18 bases left in between. This chain's CDR3 is CASISGIPGADTQYF. The CDR3 DNA reads as TGTGCCAGCATTTCTGGGATTCCAGGCGCAGATACGCAGTATTTT.

V usage is TRBV18 and J usage is TRBJ2-3; 8 bases line up with TRBD1. CDR3 size: 16 residues. The trim removed 3 bases at V and 0 bases at J, leaving 5 bases unmatched. CDR1 KGHSH and CDR2 LQKENI come from the germline V gene. The CDR3 spells CASSPGQEFSTDTQYF. CDR3 DNA: TGTGCCAGCTCACCGGGACAGGAGTTTAGCACAGATACGCAGTATTTT.

The chain uses TRBV24-1 and TRBJ2-5, with 11 bases matching TRBD1. This CDR3 spans 16 amino acids. Germline loops: CDR1 KGHDR, CDR2 SFDVKD. The junction had 7 bases not matched to a gene; V was cut back by 3 bases and J by 5 bases. The CDR3 DNA is TGTGCCACCAGTGATATACGGACAGGGGGCCTGGAGACCCAGTACTTC. Translation gives CATSDIRTGGLETQYF.

The CDR3 bases are TGCAGCGTTGAAGATTTAAGGGTTGAGCAGTTCTTC. This codes for CSVEDLRVEQFF. The chain joins TRBV29-1 to TRBJ2-1, with unresolved D. Germline V gene sequence: CDR1 SQVTM, CDR2 ANQGSEA. The CDR3 contains 12 residues. With 0 bases removed from V and 9 bases from J, the gap between germline ends came to 9 bases.

The J gene is TRBJ2-2, the V gene TRBV29-1; D is possibly TRBD1 (6 bases). Germline V gene lookup returns CDR1 SQVTM and CDR2 ANQGSEA. V gave up 2 bases and J gave up 6 bases, with 7 bases separating them. This CDR3 spans 12 amino acids. The CDR3, as DNA: TGCAGCGTTGAAAGGGGGTCCGGGGAGCTGTTTTTT. This translates into CSVERGSGELFF.

This clone has just a few counts. The chain employs TRBV6-2 or TRBV6-3 and TRBJ2-4, with 8 bases identical to TRBD1. The V gene end was trimmed by 5 bases and the J gene end by 0 bases; junction bases not matched to a gene: 6. Germline CDR1 MNHEY, CDR2 SVGEGT. The CDR3 totals 16 residues. For the CDR3, the DNA is TGTGCCAGCAGTGACGGACAGGGACTAGCCAAAAACATTCAGTACTTC. Its protein product is CASSDGQGLAKNIQYF.

The J gene is TRBJ2-6, the V gene TRBV11-2; perhaps D is TRBD1 or TRBD2 (6 bases each). Trimming removed 5 bases at V and 3 bases at J, with 17 bases between. This CDR3 is built from 17 residues. Germline CDR1 reads SGHAT; CDR2 reads FQNNGV. CDR3 coding DNA: TGTGCCAGCAGCCCCGAGAGGGGGGCAGGTGGGGCCAACGTCCTGACTTTC. Protein product: CASSPERGAGGANVLTF.

The chain carries TRBV11-3 and TRBJ2-7; TRBD2 agrees at 7 bases. V dropped 5 bases and J dropped 7; count of bases not matched to a gene: 11. Germline V gene data show CDR1 as SGHNT and CDR2 as YENEEA. The CDR3 totals 14 residues. The CDR3 spells CASSPRAGAGEQYF. CDR3 sequence (DNA): TGTGCCAGCAGCCCCCGGGCGGGAGCTGGGGAGCAGTACTTC.